This is a list of T cell receptor beta chains from one sample in a study of cytomegalovirus exposure and HLA in healthy donors. Libraries were prepared by immunoSEQ multiplex PCR; TCRdb keeps only in-frame clonotypes and omits some of them. The data hold around 100,000 clones, with 70% observed a single time. The sample taken for sequencing was PBMCs. All receptors come from a middle-aged man in good health and CMV-seropositive. Each CDR3 is given with its conserved first and last residue. Fields, in order: V gene, clone size, D gene, J gene, CDR3 protein, CDR3 DNA. The D gene is left open where the match is weak. Not every row has a clone size; where given, it reads once, few, many or a size class.

v_call: TRBV29-1; clone_size: .; d_call: TRBD2; j_call: TRBJ2-1; cdr3_aa: CSATGTSGINEQFF; cdr3_nt: TGCAGCGCCACCGGGACTAGCGGAATTAATGAGCAGTTCTTC
v_call: TRBV28; clone_size: .; d_call: TRBD2; j_call: TRBJ2-7; cdr3_aa: CASSLHVPTSGRINPGYEQYF; cdr3_nt: TGTGCCAGCAGTTTGCACGTCCCGACTAGCGGGAGGATAAACCCTGGGTACGAGCAGTACTTC
v_call: TRBV4-2; clone_size: once; d_call: TRBD2; j_call: TRBJ2-3; cdr3_aa: CASSQDGVRTSGSTDTQYF; cdr3_nt: TGTGCCAGCAGCCAAGATGGTGTGAGGACTAGCGGTAGCACAGATACGCAGTATTTT
v_call: TRBV6-4; clone_size: .; d_call: .; j_call: TRBJ1-1; cdr3_aa: CASSDSWEGKEAFF; cdr3_nt: TGTGCCAGCAGTGACTCCTGGGAGGGCAAAGAAGCTTTCTTT
v_call: TRBV5-1; clone_size: .; d_call: .; j_call: TRBJ2-1; cdr3_aa: CASHLGGDEQFF; cdr3_nt: TGCGCCAGCCACCTAGGGGGGGATGAGCAGTTCTTC
v_call: TRBV4-1; clone_size: .; d_call: TRBD1; j_call: TRBJ1-1; cdr3_aa: CASSQNSGTGGWDTEAFF; cdr3_nt: TGCGCCAGCAGCCAGAATTCCGGGACAGGGGGTTGGGACACTGAAGCTTTCTTT
v_call: TRBV30; clone_size: .; d_call: .; j_call: TRBJ2-3; cdr3_aa: CAWSGTRTTDTQYF; cdr3_nt: TGTGCCTGGAGTGGGACACGGACCACAGATACGCAGTATTTT
v_call: TRBV19; clone_size: .; d_call: TRBD1; j_call: TRBJ1-1; cdr3_aa: CASSRPGTGNTEAFF; cdr3_nt: TGTGCCAGTAGTCGTCCCGGGACAGGGAACACTGAAGCTTTCTTT
v_call: TRBV11-2; clone_size: .; d_call: TRBD1; j_call: TRBJ1-2; cdr3_aa: CASSSARTGSSNYGYTF; cdr3_nt: TGTGCCAGCAGCTCGGCCCGGACAGGGTCGTCTAACTATGGCTACACCTTC
v_call: TRBV2; clone_size: once; d_call: .; j_call: TRBJ2-1; cdr3_aa: CASTRDNEQFF; cdr3_nt: TGTGCCAGCACCCGGGACAATGAGCAGTTCTTC
v_call: TRBV6-1; clone_size: few; d_call: TRBD1; j_call: TRBJ1-1; cdr3_aa: CASITNPGTGSPANF; cdr3_nt: TGTGCCAGCATTACAAACCCCGGGACAGGGTCCCCTGCTAACTTT
v_call: TRBV4-2; clone_size: once; d_call: TRBD1; j_call: TRBJ2-7; cdr3_aa: CASSQDPGTGSYEQYF; cdr3_nt: TGTGCCAGCAGCCAAGATCCCGGGACAGGCTCCTACGAGCAGTACTTC
v_call: TRBV5-4; clone_size: .; d_call: TRBD2; j_call: TRBJ2-7; cdr3_aa: CASSLGAGGGYEQYF; cdr3_nt: TGTGCCAGCAGCTTGGGGGCGGGAGGAGGCTACGAGCAGTACTTC
v_call: TRBV7-3; clone_size: .; d_call: TRBD2; j_call: TRBJ2-1; cdr3_aa: CASSDKLAGVREQFF; cdr3_nt: TGTGCCAGCAGCGACAAACTAGCGGGAGTACGTGAGCAGTTCTTC
v_call: TRBV5-1; clone_size: .; d_call: TRBD1; j_call: TRBJ2-5; cdr3_aa: CASSRSDRAQETQYF; cdr3_nt: TGCGCCAGCAGCCGTTCGGACAGGGCGCAAGAGACCCAGTACTTC
v_call: TRBV28; clone_size: .; d_call: TRBD2; j_call: TRBJ2-1; cdr3_aa: CASSVSGLAGGPEVFF; cdr3_nt: TGTGCCAGCAGTGTCTCGGGACTAGCGGGAGGCCCCGAAGTGTTCTTC
v_call: TRBV4-2; clone_size: few; d_call: .; j_call: TRBJ1-5; cdr3_aa: CASSQEGLVGNQPQHF; cdr3_nt: TGTGCCAGCAGCCAAGAGGGACTGGTTGGCAATCAGCCCCAGCATTTT
v_call: TRBV4-2; clone_size: .; d_call: TRBD2; j_call: TRBJ2-7; cdr3_aa: CASSQDAGGLYEQYF; cdr3_nt: TGTGCCAGCAGCCAAGATGCGGGGGGCCTCTACGAGCAGTACTTC
v_call: TRBV29-1; clone_size: .; d_call: .; j_call: TRBJ2-7; cdr3_aa: CSVVYGGADEQYF; cdr3_nt: TGCAGCGTTGTATATGGGGGGGCAGACGAGCAGTACTTC
v_call: TRBV11-2; clone_size: once; d_call: .; j_call: TRBJ2-7; cdr3_aa: CASSRKETSFSEQYF; cdr3_nt: TGTGCCAGCAGCAGAAAAGAGACTAGTTTTTCCGAGCAGTACTTC
v_call: TRBV28; clone_size: .; d_call: TRBD2; j_call: TRBJ2-7; cdr3_aa: CASSPGTSAYEQYF; cdr3_nt: TGTGCCAGCAGTCCCGGGACTAGCGCCTACGAGCAGTACTTC
v_call: TRBV2; clone_size: few; d_call: .; j_call: TRBJ2-5; cdr3_aa: CASASKTQYF; cdr3_nt: TGTGCCAGCGCCTCTAAGACCCAGTACTTC
v_call: TRBV5-6; clone_size: .; d_call: TRBD1; j_call: TRBJ2-5; cdr3_aa: CASSLDVGQVETQYF; cdr3_nt: TGTGCCAGCAGCTTGGACGTGGGACAGGTGGAGACCCAGTACTTC
v_call: TRBV2; clone_size: .; d_call: TRBD1; j_call: TRBJ2-7; cdr3_aa: CARVGRDRSSYEQYF; cdr3_nt: TGTGCCAGGGTAGGCCGGGACAGGAGCTCCTACGAGCAGTACTTC
v_call: TRBV7-9; clone_size: .; d_call: .; j_call: TRBJ2-5; cdr3_aa: CASSLGTHQETQYF; cdr3_nt: TGTGCCAGCAGCTTAGGGACTCACCAAGAGACCCAGTACTTC
v_call: TRBV14; clone_size: .; d_call: .; j_call: TRBJ2-3; cdr3_aa: CASQGLSGTQYF; cdr3_nt: TGTGCCAGTCAAGGACTTTCTGGTACGCAGTATTTT
v_call: TRBV5-4; clone_size: .; d_call: TRBD2; j_call: TRBJ2-3; cdr3_aa: CASSLGGTSPTDTQYF; cdr3_nt: TGTGCCAGCAGCTTGGGGGGGACTAGTCCCACAGATACGCAGTATTTT
v_call: TRBV30; clone_size: .; d_call: TRBD2; j_call: TRBJ2-7; cdr3_aa: CAWSTLAGGSYEQYF; cdr3_nt: TGTGCCTGGAGTACCCTAGCGGGAGGGTCCTACGAGCAGTACTTC
v_call: TRBV4-3; clone_size: .; d_call: TRBD2; j_call: TRBJ2-1; cdr3_aa: CASSSSSSGRSDSYNEQFF; cdr3_nt: TGCGCCAGCAGCTCTAGCTCTAGCGGGAGGTCCGATTCCTACAATGAGCAGTTCTTC
v_call: TRBV5-5; clone_size: .; d_call: .; j_call: TRBJ1-1; cdr3_aa: CASSLETVSEAFF; cdr3_nt: TGTGCCAGCAGCTTGGAGACAGTGTCTGAAGCTTTCTTT
v_call: TRBV7-2; clone_size: few; d_call: .; j_call: TRBJ2-3; cdr3_aa: CASSLYSDTQYF; cdr3_nt: TGTGCCAGCAGCTTATACAGTGATACGCAGTATTTT
v_call: TRBV11-3; clone_size: .; d_call: TRBD2; j_call: TRBJ2-2; cdr3_aa: CASSRSGSATGELFF; cdr3_nt: TGTGCCAGCAGCAGGAGCGGGAGTGCCACCGGGGAGCTGTTTTTT
v_call: TRBV4-1; clone_size: .; d_call: TRBD1; j_call: TRBJ2-5; cdr3_aa: CASSQGDRGLGETQYF; cdr3_nt: TGCGCCAGCAGCCAAGGGGACAGGGGGCTGGGGGAGACCCAGTACTTC
v_call: TRBV6-5; clone_size: .; d_call: TRBD1; j_call: TRBJ2-7; cdr3_aa: CASSRQGSYEQYF; cdr3_nt: TGTGCCAGCAGTAGACAGGGCTCCTACGAGCAGTACTTC
v_call: TRBV7-7; clone_size: few; d_call: TRBD2; j_call: TRBJ2-1; cdr3_aa: CASSPSGSSYNEQFF; cdr3_nt: TGTGCTAGCAGTCCGAGCGGGAGCTCCTACAATGAGCAGTTCTTC
v_call: TRBV6-5; clone_size: .; d_call: .; j_call: TRBJ1-2; cdr3_aa: CASSSWTASTNYGYTF; cdr3_nt: TGTGCCAGCAGTTCTTGGACAGCCTCGACTAACTATGGCTACACCTTC
v_call: TRBV7-9; clone_size: .; d_call: .; j_call: TRBJ2-7; cdr3_aa: CASSSDYLSSYEQYF; cdr3_nt: TGTGCCAGCAGCTCGGACTACCTAAGCTCCTACGAGCAGTACTTC